This TCR beta chain comes out of a study of technical replicates of blood from a handful of donors. Clones were read by immunoSEQ multiplex PCR, and TCRdb kept only the in-frame ones, dropping some. The repertoire holds around 70,000 clones, 85% to 95% seen once, with 0.25% in the top ten. Unmatched junction bases numbered 9, after V lost 6 bases and J lost 4 bases. This CDR3 has 16 amino acids. The germline gives CDR1 SGHVS, CDR2 FQNEAQ. Specimen: T cells isolated from PBMCs. This sequence was found in a human donor in good health. The chain carries TRBV7-8 and TRBJ2-1; TRBD2 matches at 10 bases. The CDR3 bases are TGTGCCAGCAGTCGACATCTAGCGGGAGAGTACAATGAGCAGTTCTTC. Translating gives CASSRHLAGEYNEQFF.